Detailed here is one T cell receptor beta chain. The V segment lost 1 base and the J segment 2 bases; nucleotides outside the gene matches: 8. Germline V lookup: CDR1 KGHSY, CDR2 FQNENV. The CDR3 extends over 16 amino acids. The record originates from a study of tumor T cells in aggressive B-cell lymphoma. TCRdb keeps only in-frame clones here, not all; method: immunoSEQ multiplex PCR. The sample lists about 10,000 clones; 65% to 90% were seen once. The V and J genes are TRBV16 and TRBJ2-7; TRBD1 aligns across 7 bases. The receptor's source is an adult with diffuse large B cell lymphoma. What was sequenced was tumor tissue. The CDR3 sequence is CASSQFIAGGPYEQYF. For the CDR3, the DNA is TGTGCCAGCAGCCAATTCATAGCAGGGGGACCCTACGAGCAGTACTTC.